This TCR beta chain was sequenced for a study of cytomegalovirus exposure and HLA in healthy donors. CDR3 size: 12 residues. The germline CDR1 and CDR2 sequences are SGHRS and YFSETQ. Between the trimmed V and J ends, which lost 0 bases and 5 bases, there was a span of 5 bases. It was healthy bone marrow donors who served as donors. The PCR ran on 60 Vbeta and 13 Jbeta primers. Original processing methods: Later reanalysis found around 84 million unique TCR beta chains, 10 million to 12 million of them shared. The table came from immunoSEQ multiplex PCR; TCRdb's copy has only in-frame clones and leaves some out. The V and J calls and clone size were taken over from that table, and D and trimming were inferred from the DNA. Its table records roughly 60,000 clones.

The sequence derives from a woman under 30 in good health and CMV-seronegative. This chain connects TRBV5-1 to TRBJ1-2; D is ambiguous. The sequencing input was PBMCs. CDR3 nucleotides: TGCGCCAGCAGCTTGGACCGGTATGGCTACACCTTC. Its translation: CASSLDRYGYTF.